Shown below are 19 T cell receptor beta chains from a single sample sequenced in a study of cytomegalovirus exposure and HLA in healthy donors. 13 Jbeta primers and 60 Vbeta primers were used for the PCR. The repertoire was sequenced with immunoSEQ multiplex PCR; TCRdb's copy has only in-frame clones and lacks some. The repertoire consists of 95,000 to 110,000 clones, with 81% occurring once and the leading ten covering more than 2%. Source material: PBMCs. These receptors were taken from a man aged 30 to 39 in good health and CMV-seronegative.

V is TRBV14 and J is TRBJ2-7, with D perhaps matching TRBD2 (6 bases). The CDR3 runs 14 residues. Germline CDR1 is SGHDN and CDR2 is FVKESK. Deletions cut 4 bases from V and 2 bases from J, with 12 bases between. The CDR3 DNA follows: TGTGCCAGCAGCCCCCCAGCGGGCGCCTACGAGCAGTACTTC. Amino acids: CASSPPAGAYEQYF.

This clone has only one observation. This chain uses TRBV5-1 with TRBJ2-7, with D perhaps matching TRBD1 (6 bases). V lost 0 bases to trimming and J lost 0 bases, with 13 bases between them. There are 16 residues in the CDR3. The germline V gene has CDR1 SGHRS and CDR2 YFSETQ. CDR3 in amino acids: CASSLVGADSSYEQYF. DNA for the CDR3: TGCGCCAGCAGCTTGGTCGGGGCGGACAGCTCCTACGAGCAGTACTTC.

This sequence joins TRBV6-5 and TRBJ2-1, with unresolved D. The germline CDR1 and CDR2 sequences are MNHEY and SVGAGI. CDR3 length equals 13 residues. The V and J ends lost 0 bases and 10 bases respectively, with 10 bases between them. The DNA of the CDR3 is TGTGCCAGCAGTTACTCGGCCCCCCAAGAGCAGTTCTTC. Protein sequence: CASSYSAPQEQFF.

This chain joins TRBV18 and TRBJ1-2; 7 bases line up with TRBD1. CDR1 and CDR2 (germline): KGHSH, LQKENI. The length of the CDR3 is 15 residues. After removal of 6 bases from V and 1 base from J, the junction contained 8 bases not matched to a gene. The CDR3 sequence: CASSPGTAVNYGYTF. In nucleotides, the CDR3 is TGTGCCAGCTCGCCCGGGACAGCCGTTAACTATGGCTACACCTTC.

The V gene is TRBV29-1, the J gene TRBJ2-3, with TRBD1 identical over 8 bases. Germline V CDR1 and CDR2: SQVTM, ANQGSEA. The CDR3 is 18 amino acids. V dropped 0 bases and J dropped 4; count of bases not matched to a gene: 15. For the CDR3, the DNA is TGCAGCGTTGAAGATGTCAAGAGTGGACAGGGTGGCCCAGATACGCAGTATTTT. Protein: CSVEDVKSGQGGPDTQYF.

DNA for the CDR3: TGTGCCAGCAGCGCCGGGACTAGCGGCAATGAGCAGTTCTTC. Amino acids: CASSAGTSGNEQFF. J is TRBJ2-1 and V is TRBV7-3, with 11 bases that match TRBD2. CDR3 size: 14 residues. Germline CDR1 is SGHTA and CDR2 is FQGTGA. The ends lost 5 bases at V and 6 bases at J; junction bases unmatched: 3.

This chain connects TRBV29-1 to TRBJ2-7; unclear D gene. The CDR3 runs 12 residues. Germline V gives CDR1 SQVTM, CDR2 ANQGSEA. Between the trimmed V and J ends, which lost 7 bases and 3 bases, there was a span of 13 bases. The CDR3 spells CSAGSWIYEQYF. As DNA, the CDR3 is TGCAGCGCCGGGTCCTGGATCTACGAGCAGTACTTC.

CDR3: CASSRQGGSGETQYF. DNA for the CDR3: TGTGCCAGCAGCAGACAGGGCGGGTCGGGAGAGACCCAGTACTTC. This chain uses TRBV7-2 with TRBJ2-5, with 7 positions matching TRBD1. Trimming removed 5 bases from V and 4 bases from J; junction bases left unmatched: 10. CDR3 length equals 15 residues. Germline lookup yields CDR1 SGHTA and CDR2 FQGNSA. The full variable domain, rest sourced from reference TRBV7-2 and TRBJ2-5, is GAGVSQSPSNKVTEKGKDVELRCDPISGHTALYWYRQSLGQGLEFLIYFQGNSAPDKSGLPSDRFSAERTGGSVSTLTIQRTQQEDSAVYLCASSRQGGSGETQYFGPGTRLLVL.

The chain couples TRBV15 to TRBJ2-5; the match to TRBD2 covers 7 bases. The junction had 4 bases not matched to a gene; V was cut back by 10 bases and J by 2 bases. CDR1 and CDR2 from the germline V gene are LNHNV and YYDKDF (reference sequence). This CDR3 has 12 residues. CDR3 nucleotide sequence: TGTGCCATCCGGGGGGAACAAGAGACCCAGTACTTC. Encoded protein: CAIRGEQETQYF. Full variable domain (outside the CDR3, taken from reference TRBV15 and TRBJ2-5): DAMVIQNPRYQVTQFGKPVTLSCSQTLNHNVMYWYQQKSSQAPKLLFHYYDKDFNNEADTPDNFQSRRPNTSFCFLDIRSPGLGDTAMYLCAIRGEQETQYFGPGTRLLVL.

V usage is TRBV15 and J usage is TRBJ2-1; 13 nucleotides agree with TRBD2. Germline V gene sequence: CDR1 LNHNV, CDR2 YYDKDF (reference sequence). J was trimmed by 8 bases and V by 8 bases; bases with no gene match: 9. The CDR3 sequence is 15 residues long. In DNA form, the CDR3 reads TGTGCCACCCGGGGGGGACTAGCGGGGTTGGATGAGCAGTTCTTC. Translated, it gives CATRGGLAGLDEQFF.

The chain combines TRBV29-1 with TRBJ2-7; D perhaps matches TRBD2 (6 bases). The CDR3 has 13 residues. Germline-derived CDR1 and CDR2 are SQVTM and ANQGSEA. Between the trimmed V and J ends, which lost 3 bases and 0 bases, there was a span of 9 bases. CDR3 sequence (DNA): TGCAGCGTTGAGGCGGGGAACTCCTACGAGCAGTACTTC. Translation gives CSVEAGNSYEQYF.

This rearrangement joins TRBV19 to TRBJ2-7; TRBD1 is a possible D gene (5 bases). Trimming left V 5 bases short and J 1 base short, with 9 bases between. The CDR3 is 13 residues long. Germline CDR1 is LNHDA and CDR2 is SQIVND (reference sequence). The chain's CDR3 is CASSDSRSYEQYF. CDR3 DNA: TGTGCCAGTAGTGACAGTCGGTCCTACGAGCAGTACTTC.

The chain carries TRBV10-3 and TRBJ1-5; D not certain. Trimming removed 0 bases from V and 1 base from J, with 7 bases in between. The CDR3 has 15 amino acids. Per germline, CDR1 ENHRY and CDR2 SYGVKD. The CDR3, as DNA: TGTGCCATCAGTGAGTCGAAGCCCAGCAATCAGCCCCAGCATTTT. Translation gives CAISESKPSNQPQHF.

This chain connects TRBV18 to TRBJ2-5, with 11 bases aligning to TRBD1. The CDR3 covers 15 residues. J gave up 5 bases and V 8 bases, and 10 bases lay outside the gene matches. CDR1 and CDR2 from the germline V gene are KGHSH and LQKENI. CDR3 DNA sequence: TGTGCCAGCCAACTCACCGGGACAGGGGGGGAGACCCAGTACTTC. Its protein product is CASQLTGTGGETQYF.

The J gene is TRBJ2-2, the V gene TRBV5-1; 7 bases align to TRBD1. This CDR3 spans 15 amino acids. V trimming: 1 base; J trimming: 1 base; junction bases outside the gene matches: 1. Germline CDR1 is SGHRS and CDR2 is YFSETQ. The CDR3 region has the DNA TGCGCCAGCAGCTTGCGGACAGGGAACACCGGGGAGCTGTTTTTT. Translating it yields CASSLRTGNTGELFF. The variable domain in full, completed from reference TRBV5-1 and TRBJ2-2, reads KAGVTQTPRYLIKTRGQQVTLSCSPISGHRSVSWYQQTPGQGLQFLFEYFSETQRNKGNFPGRFSGRQFSNSRSEMNVSTLELGDSALYLCASSLRTGNTGELFFGEGSRLTVL.

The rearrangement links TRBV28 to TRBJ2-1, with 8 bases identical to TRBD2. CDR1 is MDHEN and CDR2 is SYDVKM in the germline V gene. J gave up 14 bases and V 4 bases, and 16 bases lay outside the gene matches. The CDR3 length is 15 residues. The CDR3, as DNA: TGTGCCAGCAGTTCGGACCCACTAGCGGAAATGAGGGAGTTCTTC. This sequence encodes CASSSDPLAEMREFF.

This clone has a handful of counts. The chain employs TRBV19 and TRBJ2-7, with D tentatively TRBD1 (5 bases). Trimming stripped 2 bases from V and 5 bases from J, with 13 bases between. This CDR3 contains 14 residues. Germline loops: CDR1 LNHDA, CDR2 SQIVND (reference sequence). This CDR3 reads CASSISGQGNEQYF. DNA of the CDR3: TGTGCCAGTAGTATATCAGGGCAAGGGAACGAGCAGTACTTC.

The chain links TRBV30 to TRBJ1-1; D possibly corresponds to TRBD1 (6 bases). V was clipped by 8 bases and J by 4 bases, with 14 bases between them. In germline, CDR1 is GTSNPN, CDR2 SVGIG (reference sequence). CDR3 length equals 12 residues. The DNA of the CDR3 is TGTGCCGGACGGGGAGGGGGCACTGAAGCTTTCTTT. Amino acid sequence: CAGRGGGTEAFF.

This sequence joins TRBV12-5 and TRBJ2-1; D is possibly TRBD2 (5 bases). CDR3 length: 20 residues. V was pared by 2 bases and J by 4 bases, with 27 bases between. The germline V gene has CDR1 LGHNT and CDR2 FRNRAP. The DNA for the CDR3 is TGTGCTAGTGGTTTGTTTATTCGGGGTTTGAGGCTTACCGGGTACAATGAGCAGTTCTTC. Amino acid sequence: CASGLFIRGLRLTGYNEQFF.